The 3 T cell receptor beta chains given below trace back to one sample, sequenced in a study of T cell responses to AZD1222 COVID-19 vaccine. Sequencing was performed with immunoSEQ multiplex PCR; in TCRdb, only in-frame clones are kept and a portion is missing. This sample carries tens of thousands of clones, approximately 89% of them seen once, and the ten largest clones take around 5.5%. The material sequenced was peripheral blood, taken on day 0 of MenACWY control vaccination. The receptor set was obtained from an adult in good health.

The chain couples TRBV28 to TRBJ1-6, with a tentative D call TRBD1 (6 bases). Per germline, CDR1 MDHEN and CDR2 SYDVKM. The V gene lost 2 bases and the J gene lost 6 bases, with 14 bases spanning the gap. The CDR3 is made up of 16 amino acids. This CDR3 reads CASSLRRTVVNSPLHF. CDR3 nucleotides: TGTGCCAGCAGTTTACGCCGGACAGTTGTTAATTCACCCCTCCACTTT.

The chain is built from TRBV3-1 (or the pseudogene TRBV3-2) and TRBJ2-6; the D gene is possibly TRBD1 (5 bases). V lost 0 bases and J 2 bases, leaving 11 bases between the germline ends. The V gene's germline CDR1 is LGHDT and CDR2 YNNKEL (reference sequence). There are 17 residues in the CDR3. The CDR3 bases are TGTGCCAGCAGCCAAGAGGTGTCAGGGACTGGGGCCAACGTCCTGACTTTC. It is translated as CASSQEVSGTGANVLTF.

This sequence joins TRBV19 and TRBJ1-2; 7 nucleotides align to TRBD1. Germline lookup yields CDR1 LNHDA and CDR2 SQIVND (reference sequence). The V segment lost 4 bases and the J segment 7 bases; nucleotides outside the gene matches: 3. The CDR3 contains 12 residues. The CDR3 is CASSSNRGGYTF. CDR3 nucleotides: TGTGCCAGTAGTAGCAACAGGGGTGGCTACACCTTC.